The sequence of this T cell receptor (beta chain) was determined in a study of blood T cell repertoires in COVID-19. Background on the study: The United States, Italy and Spain were the sources of the acute and convalescent COVID-19 samples.

The CDR3 has 18 amino acids. The V and J ends lost 5 bases and 2 bases, in that order; junction bases with no gene match: 13. Germline V lookup: CDR1 SGHTA, CDR2 FQGTGA. Sequenced by immunoSEQ multiplex PCR; TCRdb stores in-frame clones only, minus some. The sample carries more than 250,000 clones, around 90% recorded once. The rearrangement links TRBV7-3 to TRBJ1-3, with 9 bases fitting TRBD1. Material for sequencing was PBMCs or T cells enriched from blood (not recorded which). This receptor was obtained from a woman in her thirties who had recovered from COVID-19. For the CDR3, the DNA is TGTGCCAGCAGCGGGGGGACAGGGATGAGTGTTGCTGGAAACACCATATATTTT. Protein sequence: CASSGGTGMSVAGNTIYF.